Sequencing of this T cell receptor (beta chain) was carried out in a study of monozygotic twins with inflammatory bowel disease. With regard to this clonotype: Its target is not known.

General study points: IBD patients shared fewer clonotypes with other individuals than healthy twins, especially patients with disease activity signs. Among patients, repertoires may have gained variability from differing immunosuppressive treatments.

Samples each yielded cDNA through eight separate reactions. TCRdb reprocessed the 5' RACE reads; each CDR3 protein has one entry and no DNA is given. The table lists roughly 150,000 distinct CDR3 sequences. The receptor comes from a human donor with ulcerative colitis or Crohn's disease, or a healthy co-twin of an affected twin (not recorded which). The sequencing sample was made of blood.

The CDR3 is CASSEEMFHSGNTIYF. The gene calls are TRBV10-1 and TRBJ1-3. CDR1 is WNHNN and CDR2 is SYGVQD in the germline V gene (reference sequence). The CDR3 has 16 residues.